Listed here are 13 T cell receptor beta chains from one sample, sequenced in a study of blood T cell repertoires in COVID-19. Assay used: immunoSEQ multiplex PCR; TCRdb lists only in-frame clones, some missing. The table has a few hundred thousand clones, approximately 80% seen once. Sequencing used PBMCs or T cells enriched from blood (not recorded which). The receptors here all came from a woman between 40 and 55 years old with acute COVID-19.

The chain couples TRBV19 to TRBJ1-2; D is unresolved. CDR1 is LNHDA and CDR2 is SQIVND in the germline V gene (reference sequence). V lost 0 bases and J lost 6, with 14 bases in between. This CDR3 contains 15 residues. CDR3 nucleotides: TGTGCCAGTAGTATAGATTTGGAGGGTTTGGATGGCTACACCTTC. It translates to CASSIDLEGLDGYTF.

This clone showed up many times. The V call is TRBV24-1, the J call TRBJ1-2; weak D call: TRBD1 (6 bases). The germline V and J ends were trimmed by 4 bases and 1 base, with 18 bases remaining between them. Germline CDR1 KGHDR, CDR2 SFDVKD. The CDR3 is made up of 17 amino acids. The CDR3 bases are TGTGCCACCAGTGACCCGACAGGAGGAGGTTTTAACTATGGCTACACCTTC. It translates to CATSDPTGGGFNYGYTF.

The rearrangement links TRBV15 to TRBJ1-1; D unclear. CDR3 length equals 14 residues. CDR1 is LNHNV, CDR2 YYDKDF, per germline (reference sequence). V lost 1 base and J 4 bases, leaving 10 bases between the germline ends. CDR3 protein: CATSRGGYSTEAFF. The CDR3 nucleotides are TGTGCCACCAGCAGAGGAGGATATAGCACTGAAGCTTTCTTT.

The V call is TRBV10-3, the J call TRBJ1-1, with 8 bases aligning to TRBD1. CDR3 length equals 13 residues. Germline V lookup: CDR1 ENHRY, CDR2 SYGVKD. V dropped 6 bases and J dropped 5; count of bases not matched to a gene: 5. Here the CDR3 DNA reads TGTGCCATCAGCGACAGGGGAAGAACTGAAGCTTTCTTT. Translation: CAISDRGRTEAFF.

This chain links TRBV3-1 (or the pseudogene TRBV3-2) with TRBJ2-1; 14 bases match TRBD2. The CDR3 covers 15 residues. The V and J ends lost 5 bases and 7 bases, in that order; junction bases with no gene match: 4. The V gene's germline CDR1 is LGHDT and CDR2 YNNKEL (reference sequence). CDR3 DNA: TGTGCCAGCAGCGAAGGACTAGCGGGGGGAAATGAGCAGTTCTTC. Protein: CASSEGLAGGNEQFF.

V is TRBV11-2 and J is TRBJ1-6; no clear D. The CDR3 sequence is 15 residues long. The germline CDR1 and CDR2 sequences are SGHAT and FQNNGV. The V end lost 3 bases, the J end lost 6 bases, and 12 bases lay between the germline ends. The chain's CDR3 is CASSFSITPNSPLHF. DNA of the CDR3: TGTGCCAGCAGCTTCTCGATCACTCCTAATTCACCCCTCCACTTT.

This clone was seen a handful of times. The rearrangement links TRBV5-6 to TRBJ2-7, with D perhaps matching TRBD1 (5 bases). Trimming cost V 4 bases and J 2 bases, with 13 bases left between them. This CDR3 comprises 14 residues. Germline V gene lookup returns CDR1 SGHDT and CDR2 YYEEEE. CDR3 in DNA: TGTGCCAGCAGCCCAAACGGACATACCTACGAGCAGTACTTC. Protein sequence: CASSPNGHTYEQYF.

This clone was detected ten times or more. The V and J genes are TRBV29-1 and TRBJ1-1, with D possibly matching TRBD1 (6 bases). Deletions cut 6 bases from V and 1 base from J, with 21 bases between. This CDR3 comprises 16 residues. Germline CDR1 SQVTM, CDR2 ANQGSEA. The CDR3 region has the DNA TGCAGCGTCCTCGGGACACCAATAGTAGGGAACACTGAAGCTTTCTTT. Translated, it gives CSVLGTPIVGNTEAFF.

V gene TRBV7-2 combines with J gene TRBJ2-3; no clear D gene. CDR3 length: 11 residues. The germline V gene has CDR1 SGHTA and CDR2 FQGNSA. Trimming left V 2 bases short and J 5 bases short, with 2 bases between. The CDR3 nucleotides read TGTGCCAGCAGCTTACTAGATACGCAGTATTTT. Protein product: CASSLLDTQYF.

V usage is TRBV6-5 and J usage is TRBJ1-4, with TRBD1 matching 8 bases. The CDR3 sequence is 16 residues long. CDR1 and CDR2 from the germline V gene are MNHEY and SVGAGI. V was clipped by 4 bases and J by 6 bases; unmatched bases: 10. The CDR3 region is CASSSQGQGSDEKLFF. For the CDR3, the DNA is TGTGCCAGCAGTTCCCAAGGACAGGGATCAGATGAAAAACTGTTTTTT.

The chain uses TRBV5-8 and TRBJ2-7; no clear D. The CDR3 has 10 residues. Germline V lookup: CDR1 SGHTS, CDR2 YDEGEE. In DNA form, the CDR3 reads TGTGCAGATGGAGTTTACGAGCAGTACTTC. Protein: CADGVYEQYF.

A single count supports this clone. The genes are TRBV28 and TRBJ1-2; D is perhaps TRBD1 (5 bases). V dropped 6 bases and J dropped 5 bases, with 13 bases sitting between them. Germline V gene lookup returns CDR1 MDHEN and CDR2 SYDVKM. This CDR3 region has 13 residues. CDR3 protein: CASRVGVEYGYTF. CDR3 DNA: TGTGCCAGCAGAGTAGGGGTAGAATATGGCTACACCTTC.

This clone was counted many times. In DNA, the CDR3 is TGTGCCAGCAGGACGGGACAGTCGTCAGCCAAAAACATTCAGTACTTC. It codes for CASRTGQSSAKNIQYF. The chain couples TRBV2 to TRBJ2-4, with 7 bases matching TRBD1. The CDR3 runs 16 residues. Germline V gene sequence: CDR1 SNHLY, CDR2 FYNNEI. The V gene end was trimmed by 6 bases and the J gene end by 0 bases; junction bases not matched to a gene: 8.